This T cell receptor (beta chain) was found in a study of cytomegalovirus exposure and HLA in healthy donors. Profiled with immunoSEQ multiplex PCR; TCRdb holds only in-frame clones, not every one. The sample holds 210,000 or so clones, roughly 88% seen once. The CDR3 length is 16 residues. CDR1 and CDR2 from the germline V gene are MDHEN and SYDVKM. The V and J ends lost 4 bases and 2 bases, in that order; junction bases with no gene match: 6. This receptor was identified in a woman aged 18-29 years in good health and CMV-seronegative. Sequencing was carried out using PBMCs. The chain combines TRBV28 with TRBJ1-5; 9 positions match TRBD1. The CDR3 sequence: CASSSLRTGGNQPQHF. The CDR3 DNA sequence: TGTGCCAGCAGTTCACTGAGGACAGGGGGCAATCAGCCCCAGCATTTT.